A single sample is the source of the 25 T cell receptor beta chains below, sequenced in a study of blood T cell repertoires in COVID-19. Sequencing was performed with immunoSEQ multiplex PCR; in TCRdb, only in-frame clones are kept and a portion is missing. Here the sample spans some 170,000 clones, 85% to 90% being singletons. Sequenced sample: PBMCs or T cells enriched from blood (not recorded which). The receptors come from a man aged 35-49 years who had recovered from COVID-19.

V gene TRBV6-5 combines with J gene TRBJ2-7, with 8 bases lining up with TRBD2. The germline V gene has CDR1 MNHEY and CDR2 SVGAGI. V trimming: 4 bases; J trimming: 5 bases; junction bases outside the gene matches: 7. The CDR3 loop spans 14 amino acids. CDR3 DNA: TGTGCCAGCAGTTCTACCGGGACTAGGAACGAGCAGTACTTC. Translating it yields CASSSTGTRNEQYF.

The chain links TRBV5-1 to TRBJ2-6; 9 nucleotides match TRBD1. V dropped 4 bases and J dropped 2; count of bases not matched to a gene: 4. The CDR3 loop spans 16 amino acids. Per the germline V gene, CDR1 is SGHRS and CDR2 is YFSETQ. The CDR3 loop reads CASSPTGGTGANVLTF. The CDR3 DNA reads TGCGCCAGCAGCCCTACAGGGGGCACTGGGGCCAACGTCCTGACTTTC.

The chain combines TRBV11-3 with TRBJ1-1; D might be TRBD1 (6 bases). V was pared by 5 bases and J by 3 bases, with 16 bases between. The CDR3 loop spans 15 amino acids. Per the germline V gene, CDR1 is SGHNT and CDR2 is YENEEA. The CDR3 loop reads CASSTHTGRDTEAFF. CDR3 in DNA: TGTGCCAGCAGCACTCACACAGGGCGGGACACTGAAGCTTTCTTT.

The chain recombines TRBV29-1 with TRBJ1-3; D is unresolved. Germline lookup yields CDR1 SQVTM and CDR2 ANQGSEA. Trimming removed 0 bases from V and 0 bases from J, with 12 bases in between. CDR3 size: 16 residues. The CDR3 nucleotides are TGCAGCGTTGAAGATTGGGGAGGTAACTCTGGAAACACCATATATTTT. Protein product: CSVEDWGGNSGNTIYF.

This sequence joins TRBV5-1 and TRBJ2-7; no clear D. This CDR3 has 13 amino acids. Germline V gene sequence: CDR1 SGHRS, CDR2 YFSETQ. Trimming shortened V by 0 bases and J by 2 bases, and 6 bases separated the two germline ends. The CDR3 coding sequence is TGCGCCAGCAGCTTGGCAGATACCTACGAGCAGTACTTC. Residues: CASSLADTYEQYF.

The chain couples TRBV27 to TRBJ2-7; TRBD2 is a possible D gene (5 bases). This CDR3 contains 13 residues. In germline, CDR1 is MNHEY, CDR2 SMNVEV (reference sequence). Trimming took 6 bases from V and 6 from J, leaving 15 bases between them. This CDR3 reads CASRRPGEGEQYF. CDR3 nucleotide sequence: TGTGCCAGCAGGCGGCCAGGAGAGGGCGAGCAGTACTTC.

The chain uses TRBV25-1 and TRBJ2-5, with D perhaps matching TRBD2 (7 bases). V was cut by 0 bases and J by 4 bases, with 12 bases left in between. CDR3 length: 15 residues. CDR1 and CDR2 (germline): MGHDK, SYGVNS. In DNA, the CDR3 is TGTGCCAGCAGTGAATATAGGGGGGGCTTAGAGACCCAGTACTTC. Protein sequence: CASSEYRGGLETQYF.

The CDR3 loop reads CASSRDSEREQYF. The CDR3 region has the DNA TGTGCCAGCTCCCGGGACAGTGAGCGCGAGCAGTACTTC. This chain connects TRBV6-5 to TRBJ2-7, with 7 bases that match TRBD1. Germline V CDR1 and CDR2: MNHEY, SVGAGI. The trim removed 8 bases at V and 6 bases at J, leaving 10 bases unmatched. This CDR3 is 13 amino acids long.

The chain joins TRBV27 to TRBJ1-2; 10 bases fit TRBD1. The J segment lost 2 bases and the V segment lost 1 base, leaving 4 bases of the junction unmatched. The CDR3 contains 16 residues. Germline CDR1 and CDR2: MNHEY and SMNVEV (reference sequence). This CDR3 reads CASSLYRDRGNYGYTF. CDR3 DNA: TGTGCCAGCAGTTTATACCGGGACAGGGGAAACTATGGCTACACCTTC.

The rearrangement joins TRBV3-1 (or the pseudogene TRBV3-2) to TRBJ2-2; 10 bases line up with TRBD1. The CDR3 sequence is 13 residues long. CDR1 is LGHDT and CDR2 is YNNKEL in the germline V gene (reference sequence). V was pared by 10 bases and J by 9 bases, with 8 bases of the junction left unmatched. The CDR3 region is CATEDRGRRELFF. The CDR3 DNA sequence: TGTGCCACCGAAGACAGGGGGCGAAGGGAGCTGTTTTTT.

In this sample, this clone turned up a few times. The CDR3 reads CASSQETGRNSPLHF. CDR3 sequence (DNA): TGTGCCAGCAGCCAAGAGACAGGAAGGAATTCACCCCTCCACTTT. The chain carries TRBV14 and TRBJ1-6; perhaps TRBD1 as D (6 bases). Between the trimmed V and J ends, which lost 0 bases and 7 bases, there was a span of 10 bases. The CDR3 runs to 15 residues. Germline CDR1 reads SGHDN; CDR2 reads FVKESK.

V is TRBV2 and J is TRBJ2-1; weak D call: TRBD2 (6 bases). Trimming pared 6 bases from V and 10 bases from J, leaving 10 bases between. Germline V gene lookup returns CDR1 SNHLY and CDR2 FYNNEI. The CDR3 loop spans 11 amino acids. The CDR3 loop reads CASRNLAEQFF. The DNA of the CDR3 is TGTGCCAGCAGAAACCTAGCGGAGCAGTTCTTC.

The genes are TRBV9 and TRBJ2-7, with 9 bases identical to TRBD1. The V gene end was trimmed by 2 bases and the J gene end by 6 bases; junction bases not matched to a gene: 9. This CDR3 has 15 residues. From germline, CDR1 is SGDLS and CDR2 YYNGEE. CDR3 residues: CASSVEPGTGFEQYF. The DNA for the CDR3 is TGTGCCAGCAGCGTGGAACCCGGGACAGGGTTCGAGCAGTACTTC. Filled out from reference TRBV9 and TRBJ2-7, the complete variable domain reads DSGVTQTPKHLITATGQRVTLRCSPRSGDLSVYWYQQSLDQGLQFLIQYYNGEERAKGNILERFSAQQFPDLHSELNLSSLELGDSALYFCASSVEPGTGFEQYFGPGTRLTVT.

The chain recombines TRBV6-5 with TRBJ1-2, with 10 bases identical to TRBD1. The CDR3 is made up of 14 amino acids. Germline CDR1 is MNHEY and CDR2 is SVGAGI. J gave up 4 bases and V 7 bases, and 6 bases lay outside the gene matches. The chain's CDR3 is CASTRDRGLYGYTF. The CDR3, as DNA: TGTGCCAGCACCCGGGACAGGGGTCTCTATGGCTACACCTTC.

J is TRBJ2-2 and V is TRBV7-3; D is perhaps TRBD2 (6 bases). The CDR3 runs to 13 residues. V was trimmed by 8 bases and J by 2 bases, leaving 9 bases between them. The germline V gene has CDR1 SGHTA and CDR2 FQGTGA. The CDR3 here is CASGGLNTGELFF. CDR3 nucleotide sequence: TGTGCCAGCGGGGGACTTAACACCGGGGAGCTGTTTTTT.

In DNA form, the CDR3 reads TGTGCCAGCAGTGAAGGGTTAGCGGAAAAAAACATTCAGTACTTC. This encodes CASSEGLAEKNIQYF. V gene TRBV2 combines with J gene TRBJ2-4; TRBD2 is a possible D gene (6 bases). The CDR3 length is 15 residues. Germline CDR1 SNHLY, CDR2 FYNNEI. Trimming cost V 1 base and J 4 bases, with 11 bases left between them.

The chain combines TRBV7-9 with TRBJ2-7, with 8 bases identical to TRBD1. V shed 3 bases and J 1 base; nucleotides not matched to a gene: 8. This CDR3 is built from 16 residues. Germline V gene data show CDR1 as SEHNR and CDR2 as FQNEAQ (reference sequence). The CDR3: CASSLWDRLGSYEQYF. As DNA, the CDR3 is TGTGCCAGCAGCTTGTGGGACAGGCTGGGATCCTACGAGCAGTACTTC.

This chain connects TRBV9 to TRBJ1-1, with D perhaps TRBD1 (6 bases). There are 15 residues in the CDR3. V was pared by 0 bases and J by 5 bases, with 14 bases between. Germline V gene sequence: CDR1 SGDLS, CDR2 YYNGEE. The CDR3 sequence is CASSVVAGAGTEAFF. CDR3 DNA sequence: TGTGCCAGCAGCGTAGTGGCAGGGGCAGGAACTGAAGCTTTCTTT.

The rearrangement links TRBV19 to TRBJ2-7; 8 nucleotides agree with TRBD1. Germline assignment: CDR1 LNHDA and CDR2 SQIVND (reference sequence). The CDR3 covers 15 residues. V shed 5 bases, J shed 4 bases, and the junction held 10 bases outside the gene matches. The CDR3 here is CASSVGQGVRYEQYF. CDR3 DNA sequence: TGTGCCAGTAGTGTCGGACAGGGAGTCCGTTACGAGCAGTACTTC.

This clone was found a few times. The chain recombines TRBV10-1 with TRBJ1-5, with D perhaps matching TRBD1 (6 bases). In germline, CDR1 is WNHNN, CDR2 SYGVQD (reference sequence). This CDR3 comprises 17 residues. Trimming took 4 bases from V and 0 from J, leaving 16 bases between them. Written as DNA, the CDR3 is TGCGCCAGCAGTGGGCCGGGACACCTCCCTAGCAATCAGCCCCAGCATTTT. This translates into CASSGPGHLPSNQPQHF.

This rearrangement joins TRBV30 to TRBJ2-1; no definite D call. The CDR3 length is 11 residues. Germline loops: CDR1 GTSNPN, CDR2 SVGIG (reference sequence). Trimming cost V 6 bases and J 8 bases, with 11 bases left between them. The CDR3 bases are TGTGCCTGTCGAAATGGCTATGAGCAGTTCTTC. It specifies CACRNGYEQFF.

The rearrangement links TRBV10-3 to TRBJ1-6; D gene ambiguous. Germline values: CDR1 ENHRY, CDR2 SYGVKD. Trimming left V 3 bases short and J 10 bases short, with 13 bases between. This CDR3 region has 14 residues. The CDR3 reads CAISETAGRSPLHF. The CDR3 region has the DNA TGTGCCATCAGTGAAACGGCAGGCAGATCACCCCTCCACTTT.

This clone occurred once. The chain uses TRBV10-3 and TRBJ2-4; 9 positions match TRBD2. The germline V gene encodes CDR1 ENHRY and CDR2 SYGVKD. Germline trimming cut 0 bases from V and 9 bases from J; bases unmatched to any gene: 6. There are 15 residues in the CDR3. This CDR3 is CAISESGREGPIQYF. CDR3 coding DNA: TGTGCCATCAGTGAGTCTGGGCGGGAGGGCCCCATTCAGTACTTC.

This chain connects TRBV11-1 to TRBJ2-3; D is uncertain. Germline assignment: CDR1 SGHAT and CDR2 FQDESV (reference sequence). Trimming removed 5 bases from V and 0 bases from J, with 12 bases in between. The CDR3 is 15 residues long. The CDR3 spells CASSGDLSSTDTQYF. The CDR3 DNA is TGTGCCAGCAGCGGAGACTTATCCAGCACAGATACGCAGTATTTT.

The CDR3 loop is CASRLPNRGPSTDTQYF. CDR3 nucleotide sequence: TGTGCAAGTCGCTTACCTAACAGGGGGCCAAGCACAGATACGCAGTATTTT. The chain joins TRBV12-2 to TRBJ2-3; the DNA was not used to check the table's D call, TRBD1. TRBV12-2 is an annotated pseudogene. The CDR3 extends over 17 amino acids.